The clone carrying this T cell receptor beta chain was seen once. What it recognizes is unknown. The sample originates from a study of blood T cells in healthy people across ages. Study observations and caveats: Observed TCR beta diversity showed a strong correlation with the percentage of naive T cells as measured by flow cytometry. Any changes in expanded clonotypes were possibly confounded, as donor CMV status remained unknown. Long-lived donors carried more naive CD4+ cells and greater diversity than aged donors.

V lost 5 bases to trimming and J lost 3 bases, with 10 bases between them. The CDR3 spans 14 residues. The germline gives CDR1 SEHNR, CDR2 FQNEAQ (reference sequence). A J-beta primer mix and a sample-barcoded 5' primer were used in a second PCR of roughly 6 to 11 cycles. Via MiXCR, TCRdb re-called the 5' RACE reads, giving one row per CDR3 protein. The table records approximately 730,000 distinct CDR3 sequences, about 55% of them present only once. The source of this sequence is a man at least 80 years old in good health. The chain has TRBV7-9 and TRBJ2-2; D uncertain. Sequencing was carried out using blood. The CDR3, as DNA: TGTGCCAGCAGCGCGGCCCACCACACCGGGGAGCTGTTTTTT. Encoded protein: CASSAAHHTGELFF.